This TCR beta chain appears in the sequencing data of a study of T cells expressing NK-cell markers. TCRdb reprocessed the 5' RACE reads; each CDR3 protein has one entry and no DNA is given. This listing includes some 190,000 distinct CDR3 sequences. In the case of this clonotype: Its antigen is as yet unknown.

This CDR3 has 17 residues. Germline values: CDR1 MGHRA, CDR2 YSYEKL. Whole-study findings and limits: A few donors likewise had their CD3+CD56-NKG2C+ fraction led by these clonotypes.

J is TRBJ2-2 and V is TRBV4-1; with no DNA, the TCRdb D assignment of TRBD1 cannot be verified. This sequence originates from a man aged 18-75 years in good health. Sequencing used blood T cells: a sorted CD56 or NKG2C T cell subset, CD4+ or CD8+ T cells, or bulk PBMC T cells (not recorded which). The CDR3 reads CASSLQTGGDNTGELFF.